The clone carrying this T cell receptor (beta chain) was detected a few times. The CDR3 is made up of 15 amino acids. Germline V CDR1 and CDR2: MGHDK, SYGVNS. Trimming left V 1 base short and J 9 bases short, with 13 bases between. Produced via immunoSEQ multiplex PCR; TCRdb's table is partial and in-frame only. The sample includes approximately 22,000 clones, more than 80% of them seen just once. The data were obtained in a study of blood T cell repertoires in COVID-19. Study overall: Sites in the United States, Italy and Spain provided acute and convalescent COVID-19 samples.

The source of this sequence is a woman in her 70s with COVID-19, enrolled during active disease. The sequenced sample consisted of peripheral blood. The gene calls are TRBV25-1 and TRBJ1-6; D not certain. The CDR3 reads CASSESDSPSSPLHF. The CDR3 bases are TGTGCCAGCAGTGAATCCGATTCGCCTAGTTCACCCCTCCACTTT.